A single sample gave rise to the 29 T cell receptor beta chains below, sequenced in a study of blood T cell repertoires in COVID-19 (dated by TCRdb to 2019 to 2021). The library was obtained by the immunoSEQ multiplex PCR assay. TCRdb retrieved this table from immuneACCESS and kept in-frame rearrangements only. Not all clones are present; in checked studies, unresolved V genes account for under half, and no reason is known for the remainder. In all, the sample holds 110,000 or so clones, and just over 85% of those were seen once. The ten largest clones take up about 2.2% of the sample. The sequenced sample was peripheral blood. Receptors originate from a human donor in a cohort sampled during active COVID-19.

This clone was seen once. The chain couples TRBV30 to TRBJ1-1; TRBD1 matches 7 bases. The CDR3 totals 14 residues. The V segment lost 1 base and the J segment 6 bases; nucleotides outside the gene matches: 8. Germline CDR1 and CDR2: GTSNPN and SVGIG (reference sequence). The CDR3 coding sequence is TGTGCCTGGAGTGCCTTGACAGGGAGCGCTGAAGCTTTCTTT. Its translation: CAWSALTGSAEAFF.

CDR3 DNA: TGTGCCAGCAGCGTAGAGGGACAGCGGGGAAACACCATATATTTT. Its translation is CASSVEGQRGNTIYF. The chain combines TRBV9 with TRBJ1-3; 7 bases agree with TRBD1. Germline assignment: CDR1 SGDLS and CDR2 YYNGEE. This CDR3 contains 15 residues. V shed 0 bases and J 4 bases; nucleotides not matched to a gene: 4.

This clone was seen once. The chain has TRBV12-3 or TRBV12-4 and TRBJ1-1; TRBD1 is a possible D gene (5 bases). This CDR3 contains 13 residues. Trimming cost V 6 bases and J 11 bases, with 19 bases left between them. The CDR3 nucleotides read TGTGCCAGCAGGGAGGGCGGGGCGCTAGGGGCTTTCTTT. The encoded protein is CASREGGALGAFF.

This clone was recorded a few times. The CDR3 nucleotides are TGTGCCAGCAGTTACCAGACAGGGGATGAAAAACTGTTTTTT. It specifies CASSYQTGDEKLFF. The chain couples TRBV6-5 to TRBJ1-4; 8 nucleotides agree with TRBD1. The CDR3 consists of 14 residues. Trimming took 2 bases from V and 6 from J; bases not matched to a gene: 2. CDR1 MNHEY and CDR2 SVGAGI come from the germline V gene.

The rearrangement joins TRBV28 to TRBJ2-4, with D perhaps TRBD2 (6 bases). Per the germline V gene, CDR1 is MDHEN and CDR2 is SYDVKM. This CDR3 has 13 residues. The germline V and J ends were trimmed by 6 bases and 10 bases, with 16 bases remaining between them. The CDR3 region has the DNA TGTGCCAGCAGGCCTGGGACTGCCCATATTCAGTACTTC. Translation: CASRPGTAHIQYF.

This chain uses TRBV2 with TRBJ1-1; 8 nucleotides agree with TRBD1. The CDR3 loop spans 14 amino acids. The V gene end was trimmed by 3 bases and the J gene end by 4 bases; junction bases not matched to a gene: 4. The germline gives CDR1 SNHLY, CDR2 FYNNEI. Here the CDR3 DNA reads TGTGCCAGCAGTGATCAGGGGGCGGGCACTGAAGCTTTCTTT. Protein sequence: CASSDQGAGTEAFF. The whole variable domain, remainder taken from reference TRBV2 and TRBJ1-1, is EPEVTQTPSHQVTQMGQEVILRCVPISNHLYFYWYRQILGQKVEFLVSFYNNEISEKSEIFDDQFSVERPDGSNFTLKIRSTKLEDSAMYFCASSDQGAGTEAFFGQGTRLTVV.

This clone has more than one count but fewer than ten. The V gene is TRBV5-1, the J gene TRBJ2-2, with a tentative D call TRBD2 (5 bases). CDR1 is SGHRS and CDR2 is YFSETQ in the germline V gene. This CDR3 is built from 17 residues. The V gene lost 1 base and the J gene lost 3 bases, with 16 bases spanning the gap. In nucleotides, the CDR3 is TGCGCCAGCAGCTTGCCGTCGGCTAGCCCCGACACCGGGGAGCTGTTTTTT. It translates to CASSLPSASPDTGELFF.

V is TRBV19 and J is TRBJ2-2; TRBD1 aligns across 10 bases. The trim removed 6 bases at V and 4 bases at J, leaving 5 bases unmatched. Germline V lookup: CDR1 LNHDA, CDR2 SQIVND (reference sequence). The CDR3 contains 15 residues. This CDR3 reads CASSDRGPGTGELFF. The DNA of the CDR3 is TGTGCCAGTAGCGACAGGGGGCCAGGCACCGGGGAGCTGTTTTTT.

V gene TRBV6-5 combines with J gene TRBJ1-1; D possibly corresponds to TRBD1 (6 bases). Trimming stripped 6 bases from V and 2 bases from J, with 16 bases between. Germline CDR1 and CDR2: MNHEY and SVGAGI. The length of the CDR3 is 15 residues. The CDR3 loop reads CASSRETGSNTEAFF. The CDR3 nucleotides read TGTGCCAGCAGCAGAGAGACAGGATCTAACACTGAAGCTTTCTTT.

This chain links TRBV2 with TRBJ1-1, with no clear D. Germline assignment: CDR1 SNHLY and CDR2 FYNNEI. Trimming left V 10 bases short and J 3 bases short, with 15 bases between. This CDR3 spans 13 amino acids. As DNA, the CDR3 is TGTGCCACCCAGGAGGTGGGTGACACTGAAGCTTTCTTT. It encodes CATQEVGDTEAFF.

The sample holds one count of this clone. The gene calls are TRBV18 and TRBJ1-5; D gene ambiguous. The CDR3 contains 16 residues. Germline CDR1 and CDR2: KGHSH and LQKENI. V dropped 2 bases and J dropped 0 bases, with 11 bases sitting between them. This CDR3 is CASSPGDGNSNQPQHF. The DNA for the CDR3 is TGTGCCAGCTCACCAGGAGACGGGAATAGCAATCAGCCCCAGCATTTT.

This chain connects TRBV2 to TRBJ1-6; D unresolved. CDR1 SNHLY and CDR2 FYNNEI come from the germline V gene. V gave up 7 bases and J gave up 0 bases, with 10 bases separating them. The CDR3 contains 15 residues. The CDR3 bases are TGTGCCAGCACCCCCCCGAGCTCCTATAATTCACCCCTCCACTTT. Translation: CASTPPSSYNSPLHF.

The rearrangement links TRBV29-1 to TRBJ1-4; D perhaps matches TRBD1 (6 bases). V was shortened by 7 bases and J by 8 bases, with 17 bases between the two germline ends. The CDR3 has 13 residues. CDR1 and CDR2 from the germline V gene are SQVTM and ANQGSEA. The CDR3 bases are TGCAGCGCTATCGACAGGCTCGGCGAAAAACTGTTTTTT. Residues: CSAIDRLGEKLFF.

V is TRBV5-1 and J is TRBJ1-1, with D tentatively TRBD1 (6 bases). V was trimmed by 4 bases and J by 0 bases, leaving 10 bases between them. The germline V gene encodes CDR1 SGHRS and CDR2 YFSETQ. This CDR3 has 14 residues. DNA for the CDR3: TGCGCCAGCAGCGGGGGCGTATTGAACACTGAAGCTTTCTTT. Translation: CASSGGVLNTEAFF.

The count of this clone is one. This chain connects TRBV20-1 to TRBJ1-5; D not certain. Trimming shortened V by 3 bases and J by 4 bases, and 13 bases separated the two germline ends. The CDR3 extends over 14 amino acids. The germline gives CDR1 DFQATT, CDR2 SNEGSKA (reference sequence). CDR3 sequence: CSASEVGGNQPQHF. CDR3 coding DNA: TGCAGTGCTAGTGAGGTTGGAGGTAATCAGCCCCAGCATTTT.

V and J are TRBV18 and TRBJ2-2; TRBD1 agrees at 11 bases. From germline, CDR1 is KGHSH and CDR2 LQKENI. Trimming cost V 8 bases and J 14 bases; bases outside gene matches: 10. The CDR3 extends over 13 amino acids. CDR3 loop: CASTFLGQGALFF. The CDR3 DNA reads TGTGCCAGCACGTTCCTTGGACAGGGGGCACTGTTTTTT.

The V gene is TRBV6-1, the J gene TRBJ2-4; TRBD2 aligns across 7 bases. The germline CDR1 and CDR2 sequences are MNHNS and SASEGT. The CDR3 has 18 residues. J was trimmed by 0 bases and V by 2 bases; bases with no gene match: 10. CDR3: CASSEFVGGGIAKNIQYF. The CDR3 DNA reads TGTGCCAGCAGTGAATTCGTTGGGGGAGGGATAGCCAAAAACATTCAGTACTTC.

The chain employs TRBV19 and TRBJ2-1, with 7 nucleotides matching TRBD2. The CDR3 is 17 residues long. The germline V gene encodes CDR1 LNHDA and CDR2 SQIVND (reference sequence). J was trimmed by 0 bases and V by 5 bases; bases with no gene match: 10. The CDR3 DNA reads TGTGCCAGTAGTCCGGCTAGCGGACCGAGCTCCTACAATGAGCAGTTCTTC. Amino acid sequence: CASSPASGPSSYNEQFF.

This rearrangement joins TRBV15 to TRBJ2-1, with TRBD2 as a possible D gene (6 bases). The germline CDR1 and CDR2 sequences are LNHNV and YYDKDF (reference sequence). The CDR3 runs to 14 residues. Between the trimmed V and J ends, which lost 8 bases and 0 bases, there was a span of 11 bases. The CDR3 spells CATGTDTSYNEQFF. The CDR3 region has the DNA TGTGCCACCGGGACTGACACCTCCTACAATGAGCAGTTCTTC.

This chain connects TRBV6-5 to TRBJ2-7; D possibly corresponds to TRBD2 (5 bases). Deletions cut 6 bases from V and 4 bases from J, with 13 bases between. This CDR3 region has 13 residues. Germline V gives CDR1 MNHEY, CDR2 SVGAGI. In DNA, the CDR3 is TGTGCCAGCAGCGGGGAAAATCGTTACGAGCAGTACTTC. Amino acids: CASSGENRYEQYF.

The CDR3 region is CASRSSGANVLTF. CDR3 nucleotides: TGTGCCAGCAGGTCATCTGGGGCCAACGTCCTGACTTTC. The V gene is TRBV7-9, the J gene TRBJ2-6, with D unclear. The length of the CDR3 is 13 residues. V was pared by 6 bases and J by 1 base, with 4 bases between. Per germline, CDR1 SEHNR and CDR2 FQNEAQ (reference sequence).

The chain employs TRBV5-1 and TRBJ2-1, with TRBD2 as a possible D gene (6 bases). CDR1 is SGHRS, CDR2 YFSETQ, per germline. The CDR3 totals 16 residues. V was pared by 4 bases and J by 1 base, with 15 bases between. In DNA form, the CDR3 reads TGCGCCAGCAGCCCTGGGGCTCTAGCGTCCTACAATGAGCAGTTCTTC. Protein: CASSPGALASYNEQFF.

This clone was found once. The chain links TRBV3-1 (or the pseudogene TRBV3-2) to TRBJ2-2; D possibly corresponds to TRBD2 (5 bases). The germline gives CDR1 LGHDT, CDR2 YNNKEL (reference sequence). Trimming shortened V by 7 bases and J by 4 bases, and 25 bases separated the two germline ends. This CDR3 comprises 18 residues. Written as DNA, the CDR3 is TGTGCCAGCACCTCATTCCGTCTCTCAGCCGAGGGCACCGGGGAGCTGTTTTTT. It encodes CASTSFRLSAEGTGELFF.

V is TRBV6-5 and J is TRBJ1-6; D unclear. The length of the CDR3 is 16 residues. Germline CDR1 reads MNHEY; CDR2 reads SVGAGI. V gave up 0 bases and J gave up 10 bases, with 16 bases separating them. The CDR3 protein is CASSYSVRTVKSPLHF. Here the CDR3 DNA reads TGTGCCAGCAGTTACTCCGTCCGTACGGTAAAGTCACCCCTCCACTTT.

This clone was found once. The V gene is TRBV5-6, the J gene TRBJ2-5, with D possibly TRBD2 on 6 matching bases. This CDR3 contains 15 residues. Germline lookup yields CDR1 SGHDT and CDR2 YYEEEE. V lost 4 bases and J 5 bases, leaving 18 bases between the germline ends. The CDR3 here is CASSPASARGETQYF. DNA for the CDR3: TGTGCCAGCAGCCCGGCTAGCGCCCGGGGGGAGACCCAGTACTTC.

V is TRBV5-1 and J is TRBJ1-4; D unresolved. The CDR3 length is 14 residues. Germline V gives CDR1 SGHRS, CDR2 YFSETQ. V dropped 5 bases and J dropped 5 bases, with 13 bases sitting between them. The chain's CDR3 is CASSMGDGNEKLFF. CDR3 nucleotide sequence: TGCGCCAGCAGTATGGGAGACGGAAATGAAAAACTGTTTTTT.

This clone occurred a few times. This chain links TRBV19 with TRBJ2-1; no reliable D call. Germline CDR1 is LNHDA and CDR2 is SQIVND (reference sequence). V lost 6 bases, J lost 9 bases, and 21 bases lay in between. This CDR3 region has 15 residues. CDR3 coding DNA: TGTGCCAGTAGCCCCGATCCCTACGCGAAGTCTGAGCAGTTCTTC. Translated: CASSPDPYAKSEQFF.

The chain uses TRBV7-9 and TRBJ2-3; D is ambiguous. V lost 5 bases to trimming and J lost 0 bases, with 3 bases between them. The CDR3 totals 12 residues. Germline CDR1 and CDR2: SEHNR and FQNEAQ (reference sequence). The CDR3 DNA sequence: TGTGCCAGCAGCCTCAGCACAGATACGCAGTATTTT. Translating it yields CASSLSTDTQYF. Full variable domain (missing parts from reference TRBV7-9 and TRBJ2-3): DTGVSQNPRHKITKRGQNVTFRCDPISEHNRLYWYRQTLGQGPEFLTYFQNEAQLEKSRLLSDRFSAERPKGSFSTLEIQRTEQGDSAMYLCASSLSTDTQYFGPGTRLTVL.

This chain joins TRBV30 and TRBJ1-1; a weak D match, TRBD1 (5 bases). V dropped 1 base and J dropped 6 bases, with 9 bases sitting between them. CDR1 and CDR2 (germline): GTSNPN, SVGIG (reference sequence). The CDR3 totals 12 residues. CDR3 sequence reads: CAWSAQGSEAFF. The DNA of the CDR3 is TGTGCCTGGAGTGCCCAGGGATCTGAAGCTTTCTTT. Full variable domain (missing parts from reference TRBV30 and TRBJ1-1): SQTIHQWPATLVQPVGSPLSLECTVEGTSNPNLYWYRQAAGRGLQLLFYSVGIGQISSEVPQNLSASRPQDRQFILSSKKLLLSDSGFYLCAWSAQGSEAFFGQGTRLTVV.